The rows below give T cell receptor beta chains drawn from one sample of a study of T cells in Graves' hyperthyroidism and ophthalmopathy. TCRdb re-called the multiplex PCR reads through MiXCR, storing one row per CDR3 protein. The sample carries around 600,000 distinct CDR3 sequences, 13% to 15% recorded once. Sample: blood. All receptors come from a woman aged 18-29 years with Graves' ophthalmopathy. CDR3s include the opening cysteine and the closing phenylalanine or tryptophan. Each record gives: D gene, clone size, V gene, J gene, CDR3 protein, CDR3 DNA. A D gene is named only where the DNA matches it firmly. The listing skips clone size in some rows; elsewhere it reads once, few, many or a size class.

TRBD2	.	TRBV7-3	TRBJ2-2	CASSGGTSGRGTGELFF	TGTGCCAGCAGCGGCGGGACTAGCGGGAGGGGTACCGGGGAGCTGTTTTTT
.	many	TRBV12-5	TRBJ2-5	CASGLSRQTQYF	TGTGCTAGTGGTTTGTCTCGCCAGACCCAGTACTTC
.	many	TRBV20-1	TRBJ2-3	CSARERGFNTDTQYF	TGCAGTGCTAGAGAGAGGGGCTTTAACACAGATACGCAGTATTTT
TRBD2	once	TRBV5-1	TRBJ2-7	CASSLAPGEGSLDEQYF	TGCGCCAGCAGCTTGGCGCCCGGGGAGGGATCTCTCGACGAGCAGTACTTC
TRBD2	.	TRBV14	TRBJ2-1	CASSQVAGEAEQFF	TGTGCCAGCAGCCAGGTAGCGGGAGAGGCAGAGCAGTTCTTC
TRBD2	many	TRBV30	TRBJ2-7	CAWSREGYEQYF	TGTGCCTGGAGTAGGGAGGGTTACGAGCAGTACTTC
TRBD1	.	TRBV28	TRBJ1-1	CASSFSGPGQGPTEAFF	TGTGCCAGCAGTTTTTCCGGCCCGGGACAGGGACCCACTGAAGCTTTCTTT
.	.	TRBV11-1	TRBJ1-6	CASSLATGRLHF	TGTGCCAGCAGCTTAGCAACAGGGCGCCTCCACTTT
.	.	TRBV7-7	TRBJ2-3	CASSFSWRGDTQYF	TGTGCTAGCAGCTTTAGTTGGAGGGGTGATACGCAGTATTTT
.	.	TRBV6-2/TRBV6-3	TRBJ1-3	CASSYAVQGPSSGNTIYF	TGTGCCAGCAGTTACGCGGTTCAAGGGCCAAGCTCTGGAAACACCATATATTTT
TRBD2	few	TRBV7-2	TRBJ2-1	CASSLAPSGRYEQFF	TGTGCCAGCAGCTTAGCTCCTAGCGGGAGGTACGAGCAGTTCTTC
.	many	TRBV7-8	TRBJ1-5	CASSPTRGAGGGNQPQHF	TGTGCCAGCAGCCCCACCCGCGGGGCCGGGGGTGGCAATCAGCCCCAGCATTTT
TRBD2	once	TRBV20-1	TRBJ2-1	CSGTSGTSGYNEQFF	TGCAGTGGCACGAGCGGGACTAGCGGATACAATGAGCAGTTCTTC
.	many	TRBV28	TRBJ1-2	CASSLSGAAGYTF	TGTGCCAGCAGTTTATCGGGGGCGGCTGGCTACACCTTC
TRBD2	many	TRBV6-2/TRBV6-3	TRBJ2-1	CASSSVDGRAFSSYNEQFF	TGTGCCAGCAGTTCTGTTGACGGGAGGGCCTTTAGCTCCTACAATGAGCAGTTCTTC
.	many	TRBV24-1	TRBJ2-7	CATSDGVYEQYF	TGTGCCACCAGTGACGGGGTCTACGAGCAGTACTTC
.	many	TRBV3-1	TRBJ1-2	CASSQDRSAPYGYTF	TGTGCCAGCAGCCAAGATCGTTCAGCTCCCTATGGCTACACCTTC
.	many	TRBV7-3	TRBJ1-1	CASSSTDPLNTEAFF	TGTGCCAGCAGCTCCACAGATCCCCTGAACACTGAAGCTTTCTTT
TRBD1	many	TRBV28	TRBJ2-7	CATKDRGFYEQYF	TGTGCCACCAAGGACAGGGGGTTTTACGAGCAGTACTTC
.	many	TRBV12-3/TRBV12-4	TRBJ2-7	CASSFGAGEQYF	TGTGCCAGCAGCTTTGGGGCGGGGGAGCAGTACTTC
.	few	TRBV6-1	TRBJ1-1	CASTPIGGNTEAFF	TGTGCCAGCACCCCGATTGGGGGGAACACTGAAGCTTTCTTT
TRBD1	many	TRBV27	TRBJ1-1	CASSSTSGTGPHTEAFF	TGTGCCAGCAGTAGCACTTCCGGGACAGGGCCGCACACTGAAGCTTTCTTT
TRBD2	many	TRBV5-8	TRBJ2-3	CASSSAVAGGDTQYF	TGTGCCAGCAGCTCGGCGGTAGCGGGAGGAGATACGCAGTATTTT
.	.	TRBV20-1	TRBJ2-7	CSAAGRTPYEQYF	TGCAGTGCCGCGGGACGGACCCCCTACGAGCAGTACTTC
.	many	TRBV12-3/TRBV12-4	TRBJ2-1	CASTLGTKSYNEQFF	TGTGCCAGCACCCTGGGGACCAAATCCTACAATGAGCAGTTCTTC
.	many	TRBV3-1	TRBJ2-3	CASSRGDPSSRDTQYF	TGTGCCAGCAGCAGGGGGGATCCCTCTTCGAGAGATACGCAGTATTTT
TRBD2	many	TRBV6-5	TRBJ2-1	CASSYSASGNEQFF	TGTGCCAGCAGTTACTCGGCTAGCGGAAATGAGCAGTTCTTC
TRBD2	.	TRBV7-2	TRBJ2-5	CASSLKPSVAGGLGGETQYF	TGTGCCAGCAGCTTAAAGCCATCGGTAGCGGGAGGCCTAGGGGGAGAGACCCAGTACTTC
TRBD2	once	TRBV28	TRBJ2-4	CASSPLAGTKNIQYF	TGTGCCAGCAGTCCCCTAGCGGGTACCAAAAACATTCAGTACTTC
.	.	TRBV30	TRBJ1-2	CAWTLEGLVYGYTF	TGTGCCTGGACCCTGGAGGGGTTGGTCTATGGCTACACCTTC
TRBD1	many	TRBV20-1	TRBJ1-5	CSARDWGQKGLEGQPQHF	TGCAGTGCTAGAGACTGGGGACAGAAAGGTCTGGAAGGACAGCCCCAGCATTTT
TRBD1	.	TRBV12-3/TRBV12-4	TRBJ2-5	CASSLGQGTGAGETQYF	TGTGCCAGCAGTTTAGGCCAAGGGACAGGGGCAGGGGAGACCCAGTACTTC
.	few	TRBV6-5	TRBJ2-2	CASSYSKKGNTGELFF	TGTGCCAGCAGTTACTCGAAAAAGGGGAACACCGGGGAGCTGTTTTTT
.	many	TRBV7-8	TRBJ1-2	CASSSSYEGSNYGYTF	TGTGCCAGCAGCTCCTCGTACGAGGGGAGTAACTATGGCTACACCTTC
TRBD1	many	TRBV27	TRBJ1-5	CASSPIGTGQSGNQPQHF	TGTGCCAGCAGTCCCATCGGGACGGGACAGTCGGGCAATCAGCCCCAGCATTTT
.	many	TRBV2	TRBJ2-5	CASSQNREETQYF	TGTGCCAGCAGTCAGAACAGGGAAGAGACCCAGTACTTC
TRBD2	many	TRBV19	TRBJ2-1	CASSIVSSGIGNEQFF	TGTGCCAGTAGTATAGTTTCGAGCGGGATAGGTAATGAGCAGTTCTTC
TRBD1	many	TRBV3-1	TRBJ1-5	CASSRTGQGQPQHF	TGTGCCAGCAGCCGGACAGGCCAGGGGCAGCCCCAGCATTTT
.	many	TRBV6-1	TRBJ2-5	CASSFGEKETQYF	TGTGCCAGCAGCTTCGGGGAGAAAGAGACCCAGTACTTC
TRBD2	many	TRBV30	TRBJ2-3	CAWSPGTMTDTQYF	TGTGCCTGGAGTCCTGGGACTATGACAGATACGCAGTATTTT
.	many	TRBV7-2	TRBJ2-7	CASSLAVVGTTYEQYF	TGTGCCAGCAGCTTAGCCGTGGTGGGGACCACCTACGAGCAGTACTTC
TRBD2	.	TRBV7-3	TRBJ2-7	CASSKGTTSGRAQEQYF	TGTGCCAGCAGCAAGGGCACGACTAGCGGGAGGGCCCAGGAGCAGTACTTC
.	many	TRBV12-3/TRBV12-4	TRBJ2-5	CASSKMTEQETQYF	TGTGCCAGCAGCAAGATGACAGAACAAGAGACCCAGTACTTC
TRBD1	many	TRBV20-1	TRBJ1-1	CSAPKRGTGHTEAFF	TGCAGTGCACCTAAAAGGGGGACAGGGCACACTGAAGCTTTCTTT